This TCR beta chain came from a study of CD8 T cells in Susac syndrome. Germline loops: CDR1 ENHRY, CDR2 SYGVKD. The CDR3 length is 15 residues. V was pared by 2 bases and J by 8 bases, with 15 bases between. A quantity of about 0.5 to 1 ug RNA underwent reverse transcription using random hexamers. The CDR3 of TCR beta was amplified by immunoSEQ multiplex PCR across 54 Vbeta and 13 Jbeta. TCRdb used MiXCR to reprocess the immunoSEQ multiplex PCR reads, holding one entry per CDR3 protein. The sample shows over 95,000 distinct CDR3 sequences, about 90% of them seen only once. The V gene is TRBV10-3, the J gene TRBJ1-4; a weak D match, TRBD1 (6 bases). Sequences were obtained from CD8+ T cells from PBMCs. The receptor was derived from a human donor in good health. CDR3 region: CAISEALRTGEKLFF. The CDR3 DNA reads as TGTGCCATCAGTGAGGCGCTCCGTACAGGGGAAAAACTGTTTTTT.